These 21 T cell receptor beta chains were all obtained from the same sample, sequenced in a study of technical replicates of blood from a few donors. This table comes from immunoSEQ multiplex PCR, and its TCRdb copy is limited to in-frame clones, with some not included. The sample shows roughly 93,000 clones, 95% of them seen only once. The sequenced sample was T cells isolated from PBMCs. These receptor sequences come from a human donor in good health.

The chain employs TRBV4-1 and TRBJ2-7; 8 bases match TRBD1. V lost 0 bases and J lost 2; bases outside the gene matches: 6. CDR1 MGHRA and CDR2 YSYEKL come from the germline V gene. The CDR3 covers 16 residues. The CDR3, as DNA: TGCGCCAGCAGCCAAGATTGGCAGGGGGCCACCTACGAGCAGTACTTC. The encoded protein is CASSQDWQGATYEQYF.

CDR3 protein: CASKDRGGRDTQYF. The DNA of the CDR3 is TGTGCCAGCAAAGACAGGGGAGGTCGAGATACGCAGTATTTT. J is TRBJ2-3 and V is TRBV5-4, with 8 bases lining up with TRBD1. V lost 6 bases and J lost 5; bases outside the gene matches: 8. CDR1 and CDR2 (germline): SGHNT, YYREEE (reference sequence). CDR3 length equals 14 residues.

This chain joins TRBV2 and TRBJ2-1; TRBD2 aligns across 10 bases. CDR1 is SNHLY and CDR2 is FYNNEI in the germline V gene. The CDR3 spans 17 residues. J lost 8 bases, V lost 2 bases, and 12 bases had no gene match. CDR3 bases: TGTGCCAGCAGTGAAACCAGCGGGAGGGCCCTCGGTGATGAGCAGTTCTTC. Translation gives CASSETSGRALGDEQFF.

The chain has TRBV4-2 and TRBJ1-2, with 8 nucleotides matching TRBD1. The trim removed 0 bases at V and 3 bases at J, leaving 9 bases unmatched. The CDR3 consists of 17 residues. CDR1 is LGHNA, CDR2 YNFKEQ, per germline. CDR3 sequence (DNA): TGTGCCAGCAGCCAAGATCAAGGCAGGGGGCAAGACTATGGCTACACCTTC. This encodes CASSQDQGRGQDYGYTF.

The V and J genes are TRBV5-1 and TRBJ2-1; no firm D call. The ends were cut back, 1 base at V and 3 bases at J, with 11 bases in the middle. CDR1 SGHRS and CDR2 YFSETQ come from the germline V gene. This CDR3 spans 15 amino acids. CDR3 sequence: CASSLYGENYNEQFF. The CDR3 bases are TGCGCCAGCAGCTTGTACGGAGAAAACTACAATGAGCAGTTCTTC.

The chain recombines TRBV4-2 with TRBJ1-2, with TRBD1 identical over 7 bases. With 5 bases clipped from V and 4 bases from J, the junction kept 13 bases outside the gene matches. Germline V gene lookup returns CDR1 LGHNA and CDR2 YNFKEQ. The CDR3 totals 16 residues. The CDR3 DNA reads TGTGCCAGCAGCAGGGAAGACAGGGAAGGCGGCTATGGCTACACCTTC. Its protein product is CASSREDREGGYGYTF.

The chain recombines TRBV19 with TRBJ1-2, with D maybe TRBD1 (5 bases). V lost 7 bases and J 3 bases, leaving 12 bases between the germline ends. Germline CDR1 and CDR2: LNHDA and SQIVND (reference sequence). This CDR3 has 13 amino acids. CDR3 region: CASNPQGYYGYTF. In DNA, the CDR3 is TGTGCCAGTAACCCTCAGGGCTACTATGGCTACACCTTC.

The rearrangement links TRBV19 to TRBJ1-4; D call uncertain. V was shortened by 8 bases and J by 0 bases, with 16 bases between the two germline ends. The CDR3 extends over 16 amino acids. Germline CDR1 and CDR2: LNHDA and SQIVND (reference sequence). The CDR3 DNA follows: TGTGCCAGTCGGCGGGGAGTAGTCACAACTAATGAAAAACTGTTTTTT. It yields the protein CASRRGVVTTNEKLFF.

The chain links TRBV30 to TRBJ2-1; TRBD1 matches 7 bases. Germline assignment: CDR1 GTSNPN and CDR2 SVGIG (reference sequence). The CDR3 covers 12 residues. V lost 2 bases and J lost 8; bases outside the gene matches: 3. This CDR3 is CAWSTGDDEQFF. CDR3 nucleotide sequence: TGTGCCTGGAGTACAGGGGACGATGAGCAGTTCTTC.

The chain is built from TRBV18 and TRBJ2-2; TRBD2 is a possible D gene (5 bases). Germline-derived CDR1 and CDR2 are KGHSH and LQKENI. The CDR3 extends over 15 amino acids. Trimming cost V 3 bases and J 4 bases, with 12 bases left between them. The CDR3 reads CASSPVRAITGELFF. The CDR3 coding sequence is TGTGCCAGCTCACCTGTGAGGGCGATCACCGGGGAGCTGTTTTTT.

This clone was seen more than once but under ten times. V usage is TRBV6-4 and J usage is TRBJ2-3, with a tentative D call TRBD2 (7 bases). In germline, CDR1 is MRHNA, CDR2 SNTAGT. V lost 0 bases to trimming and J lost 4 bases, with 11 bases between them. The CDR3 spans 15 residues. CDR3 coding DNA: TGTGCCAGCAGTGACTCGAGAGGGGGGGCAGATACGCAGTATTTT. Amino acid sequence: CASSDSRGGADTQYF.

This rearrangement joins TRBV7-9 to TRBJ1-1, with no clear D. The CDR3 runs 14 residues. V dropped 2 bases and J dropped 3 bases, with 10 bases sitting between them. Germline CDR1 reads SEHNR; CDR2 reads FQNEAQ (reference sequence). The CDR3 DNA follows: TGTGCCAGCAGCTTATTCACTGCTCACACTGAAGCTTTCTTT. The encoded protein is CASSLFTAHTEAFF.

V is TRBV6-1 and J is TRBJ2-1; 10 bases match TRBD2. With V trimmed by 4 bases and J by 8 bases, 17 bases remained unmatched. The CDR3 contains 18 residues. Germline-derived CDR1 and CDR2 are MNHNS and SASEGT. The CDR3 DNA sequence: TGTGCCAGCAGTGGAGGGACACTAGCGGGATATTATGGTGATGAGCAGTTCTTC. Amino acids: CASSGGTLAGYYGDEQFF.

J is TRBJ2-1 and V is TRBV4-1; unclear D gene. CDR1 and CDR2 (germline): MGHRA, YSYEKL. The CDR3 is 15 amino acids. The V end was cut by 1 base, the J end by 4 bases, with 11 bases between. CDR3 in DNA: TGCGCCAGCAGCCAAGGACTCAAATCATACAATGAGCAGTTCTTC. Encoded protein: CASSQGLKSYNEQFF.

V gene TRBV27 combines with J gene TRBJ1-1; D possibly corresponds to TRBD1 (6 bases). This CDR3 is 13 amino acids long. Germline V gene lookup returns CDR1 MNHEY and CDR2 SMNVEV (reference sequence). V lost 7 bases to trimming and J lost 3 bases, with 12 bases between them. CDR3 sequence reads: CASKGGGYTEAFF. The CDR3 DNA sequence: TGTGCCAGCAAAGGGGGGGGGTACACTGAAGCTTTCTTT.

The chain is built from TRBV28 and TRBJ1-2; possibly TRBD1 for D (6 bases). The CDR3 has 14 residues. The V end lost 6 bases, the J end lost 7 bases, and 18 bases lay between the germline ends. Per the germline V gene, CDR1 is MDHEN and CDR2 is SYDVKM. The CDR3 spells CASSIDAGAGGYTF. CDR3 nucleotide sequence: TGTGCCAGCAGCATAGACGCGGGGGCGGGTGGCTACACCTTC.

The chain employs TRBV5-4 and TRBJ1-2, with D possibly TRBD1 on 6 matching bases. Germline CDR1 SGHNT, CDR2 YYREEE (reference sequence). Trimming left V 0 bases short and J 7 bases short, with 13 bases between. The CDR3 consists of 14 residues. CDR3 in DNA: TGTGCCAGCAGCTTGGATGGGGGCGGACGTGGCTACACCTTC. Translation: CASSLDGGGRGYTF.

The rearrangement joins TRBV7-6 to TRBJ2-7; TRBD2 agrees at 11 bases. The CDR3 is 15 residues long. Germline V CDR1 and CDR2: SGHVS, FNYEAQ. Germline trimming cut 5 bases from V and 0 bases from J; bases unmatched to any gene: 3. Here the CDR3 DNA reads TGTGCCAGCAGCGCTAGCGGGAGGAGCTCCTACGAGCAGTACTTC. This encodes CASSASGRSSYEQYF.

The genes are TRBV7-6 and TRBJ2-3; possible D gene TRBD2, 6 bases. CDR3 length: 14 amino acids. The V gene lost 5 bases and the J gene lost 4 bases, with 13 bases spanning the gap. Germline assignment: CDR1 SGHVS and CDR2 FNYEAQ. The CDR3 DNA sequence: TGTGCCAGCAGCGAAACTAGCTGGGCAGATACGCAGTATTTT. Protein sequence: CASSETSWADTQYF.

This chain uses TRBV7-9 with TRBJ2-5; 12 nucleotides align to TRBD2. The trim removed 2 bases at V and 5 bases at J, leaving 3 bases unmatched. The CDR3 extends over 15 amino acids. CDR1 and CDR2 from the germline V gene are SEHNR and FQNEAQ (reference sequence). The CDR3 coding sequence is TGTGCCAGCAGCTTAACAACTAGCGGGGGGGAGACCCAGTACTTC. Amino acid sequence: CASSLTTSGGETQYF.

The rearrangement links TRBV14 to TRBJ2-7; 9 nucleotides line up with TRBD1. The CDR3 is made up of 15 amino acids. Looked up from germline, CDR1 is SGHDN and CDR2 is FVKESK. V trimming: 4 bases; J trimming: 5 bases; junction bases outside the gene matches: 9. The CDR3 loop is CASSRVTGGKNEQYF. Written as DNA, the CDR3 is TGTGCCAGCAGCCGCGTGACAGGGGGAAAAAACGAGCAGTACTTC.